What follows are 12 T cell receptor beta chains derived from one specimen sequenced in a study of response to subunit inactivated influenza vaccine (dated by TCRdb to the late 2010s). The protocol used for the library was RT-PCR. The sequencer listed for this sample is Illumina HiSeq 2500. TCRdb cleaned the public reads at Q25 with fastp, built clones with MiXCR and kept in-frame beta chains. When rows share a CDR3 protein, they turn into one entry using the most common DNA and genes. This sample holds over 800,000 distinct CDR3 sequences; 21% were observed only once. The top ten hold more than 8.5% of the sample. The sample in question was PBMCs from blood, obtained roughly 5 days after vaccination. These receptors were taken from a middle-aged man who received an inactivated influenza vaccine. Donor details come from another sample of the same person, matched by shared clones.

The CDR3 DNA sequence: TGTGCCAGCAGCCCCGACAGTGTCCTAGGGGGCATTCAGTACTTC. Translation gives CASSPDSVLGGIQYF. The rearrangement links TRBV7-2 to TRBJ2-4, with a weak D call TRBD1 (6 bases). Germline CDR1 reads SGHTA; CDR2 reads FQGNSA. The CDR3 has 15 residues. Trimming cost V 5 bases and J 9 bases, with 20 bases left between them. The full variable domain, completed using reference TRBV7-2 and TRBJ2-4, is GAGVSQSPSNKVTEKGKDVELRCDPISGHTALYWYRQSLGQGLEFLIYFQGNSAPDKSGLPSDRFSAERTGGSVSTLTIQRTQQEDSAVYLCASSPDSVLGGIQYFGAGTRLSVL.

CDR3 bases: TGTGCCAGCAGTCCGCACACGGCCAATCAGCCCCAGCATTTT. This codes for CASSPHTANQPQHF. The rearrangement uses TRBV28 and TRBJ1-5, with D uncertain. V lost 5 bases, J lost 3 bases, and 11 bases lay in between. The CDR3 runs 14 residues. Germline V lookup: CDR1 MDHEN, CDR2 SYDVKM.

This clonotype was recorded a few times. This chain joins TRBV20-1 and TRBJ2-1, with D maybe TRBD2 (7 bases). This CDR3 is 13 amino acids long. Trimming took 6 bases from V and 5 from J, leaving 14 bases between them. Germline loops: CDR1 DFQATT, CDR2 SNEGSKA (reference sequence). The CDR3, as DNA: TGCAGTGCCCGGCGGGGGCAAGACAATGAGCAGTTCTTC. Its translation: CSARRGQDNEQFF.

The chain links TRBV20-1 to TRBJ2-3, with D maybe TRBD2 (5 bases). The germline CDR1 and CDR2 sequences are DFQATT and SNEGSKA (reference sequence). The length of the CDR3 is 15 residues. The V and J ends lost 0 bases and 4 bases respectively, with 14 bases between them. The DNA of the CDR3 is TGCAGTGCTAGAGATCCTCCGGCGGGCGCAGATACGCAGTATTTT. It encodes CSARDPPAGADTQYF.

The V and J genes are TRBV30 and TRBJ2-3; 7 nucleotides align to TRBD2. Germline V lookup: CDR1 GTSNPN, CDR2 SVGIG (reference sequence). The J segment lost 2 bases and the V segment lost 0 bases, leaving 5 bases of the junction unmatched. The CDR3 runs 15 residues. The CDR3 DNA follows: TGTGCCTGGAGTGTAGCAGGGAGGGCCACAGATACGCAGTATTTT. Amino acid sequence: CAWSVAGRATDTQYF.

The chain is built from TRBV5-1 and TRBJ2-3, with 8 nucleotides matching TRBD2. CDR1 is SGHRS and CDR2 is YFSETQ in the germline V gene. This CDR3 spans 14 amino acids. The ends lost 0 bases at V and 10 bases at J; junction bases unmatched: 7. CDR3 protein: CASSLALTGGAQYF. The CDR3 nucleotides read TGCGCCAGCAGCTTGGCGCTCACGGGGGGGGCGCAGTATTTT.

At least ten counts were recorded for this clonotype. The CDR3 bases are TGCAGCGTTGGTGACAGGCGCAGGAGTGGCTACACCTTC. It is translated as CSVGDRRRSGYTF. The rearrangement uses TRBV29-1 and TRBJ1-2; tentative D call: TRBD1 (6 bases). V dropped 4 bases and J dropped 7 bases, with 16 bases sitting between them. From germline, CDR1 is SQVTM and CDR2 ANQGSEA. The CDR3 runs to 13 residues. Variable domain in full (rest from reference TRBV29-1 and TRBJ1-2): SAVISQKPSRDICQRGTSLTIQCQVDSQVTMMFWYRQQPGQSLTLIATANQGSEATYESGFVIDKFPISRPNLTFSTLTVSNMSPEDSSIYLCSVGDRRRSGYTFGSGTRLTVV.

The chain joins TRBV15 to TRBJ1-5; TRBD1 agrees at 7 bases. Germline assignment: CDR1 LNHNV and CDR2 YYDKDF (reference sequence). CDR3 size: 16 residues. The V gene end was trimmed by 2 bases and the J gene end by 1 base; junction bases not matched to a gene: 5. The CDR3 loop is CATSRPRQGSNQPQHF. The CDR3 DNA reads as TGTGCCACCAGCAGACCAAGACAGGGCAGCAATCAGCCCCAGCATTTT.

The chain combines TRBV19 with TRBJ1-2; weak D call: TRBD1 (5 bases). V dropped 5 bases and J dropped 3 bases, with 13 bases sitting between them. This CDR3 spans 14 amino acids. The germline gives CDR1 LNHDA, CDR2 SQIVND (reference sequence). In nucleotides, the CDR3 is TGTGCCAGTAGTTTCCAGGGCCTGTACTATGGCTACACCTTC. Amino acids: CASSFQGLYYGYTF.

This clonotype has a handful of counts. CDR3 in DNA: TGTGCCAGCAGCTTATTACGGGTGTCCTACGAGCAGTACTTC. It translates to CASSLLRVSYEQYF. The chain has TRBV7-2 and TRBJ2-7; D call uncertain. Germline CDR1 reads SGHTA; CDR2 reads FQGNSA. This CDR3 is 14 amino acids long. V was trimmed by 2 bases and J by 1 base, leaving 9 bases between them.

Only a few counts were recorded for this clonotype. The rearrangement joins TRBV20-1 to TRBJ2-5, with D uncertain. Trimming took 6 bases from V and 5 from J, leaving 16 bases between them. There are 13 residues in the CDR3. The germline V gene encodes CDR1 DFQATT and CDR2 SNEGSKA (reference sequence). CDR3 sequence reads: CSATGPGWETQYF. The CDR3 region has the DNA TGCAGTGCCACCGGGCCAGGTTGGGAGACCCAGTACTTC.

The chain uses TRBV18 and TRBJ1-2; 9 bases map to TRBD1. There are 16 residues in the CDR3. Germline V gives CDR1 KGHSH, CDR2 LQKENI. V dropped 2 bases and J dropped 2; count of bases not matched to a gene: 6. DNA for the CDR3: TGTGCCAGCTCACCATCCTCAGGACAGGGGAACTATGGCTACACCTTC. It codes for CASSPSSGQGNYGYTF. The variable domain in full, with the rest retrieved from reference TRBV18 and TRBJ1-2, is NAGVMQNPRHLVRRRGQEARLRCSPMKGHSHVYWYRQLPEEGLKFMVYLQKENIIDESGMPKERFSAEFPKEGPSILRIQQVVRGDSAAYFCASSPSSGQGNYGYTFGSGTRLTVV.